Sequencing of this TCR beta chain was carried out in a study of CD8 T cells in Susac syndrome. Random hexamers primed reverse transcription of roughly 0.5 to 1 ug RNA. TCRdb re-called the immunoSEQ multiplex PCR reads through MiXCR, storing one row per CDR3 protein. Among approximately 54,000 distinct CDR3 sequences, just under 95% were seen once, and the ten largest hold less than 0.9%. V lost 0 bases, J lost 7 bases, and 10 bases lay in between. The CDR3 sequence is 14 residues long. Germline CDR1 MGHRA, CDR2 YSYEKL. The genes are TRBV4-1 and TRBJ2-4; D unresolved. Sequenced input: CD8+ T cells from PBMCs. This receptor was taken from a human donor with Susac syndrome. CDR3 DNA: TGCGCCAGCAGCCAAGACCCTCCTGGGAACATTCAGTACTTC. This sequence encodes CASSQDPPGNIQYF.